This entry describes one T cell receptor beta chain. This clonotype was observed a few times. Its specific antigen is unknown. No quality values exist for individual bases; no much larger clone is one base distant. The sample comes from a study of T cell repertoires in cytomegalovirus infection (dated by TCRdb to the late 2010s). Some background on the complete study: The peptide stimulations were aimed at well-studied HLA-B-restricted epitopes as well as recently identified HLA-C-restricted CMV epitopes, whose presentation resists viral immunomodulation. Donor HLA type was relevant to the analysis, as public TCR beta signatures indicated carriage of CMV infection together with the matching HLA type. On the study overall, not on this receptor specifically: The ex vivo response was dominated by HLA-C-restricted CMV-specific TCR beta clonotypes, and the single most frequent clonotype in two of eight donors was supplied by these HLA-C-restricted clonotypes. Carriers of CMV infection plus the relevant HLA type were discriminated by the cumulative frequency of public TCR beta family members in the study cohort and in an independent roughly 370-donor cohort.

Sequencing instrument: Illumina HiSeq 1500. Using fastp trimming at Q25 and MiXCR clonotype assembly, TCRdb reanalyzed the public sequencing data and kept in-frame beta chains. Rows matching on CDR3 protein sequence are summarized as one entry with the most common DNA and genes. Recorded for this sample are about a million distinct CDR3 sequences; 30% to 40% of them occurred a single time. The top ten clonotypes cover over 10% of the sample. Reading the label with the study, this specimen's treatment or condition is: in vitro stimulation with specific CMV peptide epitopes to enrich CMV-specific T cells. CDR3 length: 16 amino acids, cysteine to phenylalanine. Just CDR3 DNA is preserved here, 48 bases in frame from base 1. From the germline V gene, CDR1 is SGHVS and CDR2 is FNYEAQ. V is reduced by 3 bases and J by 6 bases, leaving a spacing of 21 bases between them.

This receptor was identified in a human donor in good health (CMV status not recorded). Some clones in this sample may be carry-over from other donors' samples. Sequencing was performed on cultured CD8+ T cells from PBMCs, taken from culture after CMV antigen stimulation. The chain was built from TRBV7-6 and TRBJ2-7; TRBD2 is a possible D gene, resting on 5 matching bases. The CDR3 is CASSLNWVTRGFEQYF. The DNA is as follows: TGTGCCAGCAGCTTGAATTGGGTTACTAGAGGTTTCGAGCAGTACTTC. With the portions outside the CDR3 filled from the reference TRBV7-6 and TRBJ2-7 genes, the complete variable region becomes GAGVSQSPRYKVTKRGQDVALRCDPISGHVSLYWYRQALGQGPEFLTYFNYEAQQDKSGLPNDRFSAERPEGSISTLTIQRTEQRDSAMYRCASSLNWVTRGFEQYFGPGTRLTVT.